One sample yielded the 6 T cell receptor beta chains listed below, sequenced in a study of shared clonotypes between healthy human individuals. Repertoires were generated with immunoSEQ multiplex PCR, while TCRdb's copy carries only in-frame clones and drops some. The sample includes 2 million to 2.5 million clones, roughly 92% of them seen just once. Sequencing used naive CD4+ T cells from PBMCs. Noted subset: CD45RA+ positively selected. The source of these receptors is a man aged 18 to 30 in good health. Some clones in this sample may be carry-over from other donors' samples.

This chain uses TRBV5-1 with TRBJ1-1; 10 nucleotides agree with TRBD1. The ends lost 3 bases at V and 3 bases at J; junction bases unmatched: 5. Looked up from germline, CDR1 is SGHRS and CDR2 is YFSETQ. The CDR3 contains 15 residues. The CDR3 is CASSSFGTGDTEAFF. CDR3 DNA: TGCGCCAGCAGCTCGTTTGGGACAGGGGACACTGAAGCTTTCTTT.

The gene calls are TRBV28 and TRBJ2-5; D might be TRBD2 (5 bases). The CDR3 is made up of 15 amino acids. The V gene's germline CDR1 is MDHEN and CDR2 SYDVKM. Trimming took off 2 bases at V and 2 bases at J, with 12 bases between the two ends. The CDR3 coding sequence is TGTGCCAGCAGTTTACCCCGTCCGGGGCAAGAGACCCAGTACTTC. Protein sequence: CASSLPRPGQETQYF.

The chain uses TRBV11-2 and TRBJ2-2, with 7 bases aligning to TRBD1. Germline CDR1 SGHAT, CDR2 FQNNGV. This CDR3 region has 19 residues. After removal of 5 bases from V and 1 base from J, the junction contained 16 bases not matched to a gene. CDR3 nucleotide sequence: TGTGCCAGCAGCCAAAGACCCCGGGGTCAGGGGGAGAACACCGGGGAGCTGTTTTTT. It specifies CASSQRPRGQGENTGELFF.

V usage is TRBV7-2 and J usage is TRBJ2-7; 9 bases map to TRBD1. Trimming at V came to 0 bases and at J to 1 base, leaving 13 bases not matched to a gene. The V gene's germline CDR1 is SGHTA and CDR2 FQGNSA. The CDR3 runs 19 residues. This chain's CDR3 is CASSLAGGQGSGRSYEQYF. Here the CDR3 DNA reads TGTGCCAGCAGCTTAGCGGGGGGACAGGGTAGCGGTCGGTCCTACGAGCAGTACTTC.

This rearrangement joins TRBV5-8 to TRBJ1-4; tentative D call: TRBD1 (6 bases). The length of the CDR3 is 15 residues. Germline V gene lookup returns CDR1 SGHTS and CDR2 YDEGEE. V gave up 4 bases and J gave up 7 bases, with 17 bases separating them. The CDR3 DNA sequence: TGTGCCAGCAGCGGCCATTTGGGGGCCTTTGAAAAACTGTTTTTT. It codes for CASSGHLGAFEKLFF.

The chain links TRBV5-1 to TRBJ2-5; possible D gene TRBD1, 5 bases. Looked up from germline, CDR1 is SGHRS and CDR2 is YFSETQ. V was pared by 4 bases and J by 1 base, with 14 bases between. The CDR3 has 15 amino acids. CDR3 sequence: CASSRLGQGQETQYF. The CDR3 region has the DNA TGCGCCAGCAGCCGTTTGGGGCAGGGCCAAGAGACCCAGTACTTC.